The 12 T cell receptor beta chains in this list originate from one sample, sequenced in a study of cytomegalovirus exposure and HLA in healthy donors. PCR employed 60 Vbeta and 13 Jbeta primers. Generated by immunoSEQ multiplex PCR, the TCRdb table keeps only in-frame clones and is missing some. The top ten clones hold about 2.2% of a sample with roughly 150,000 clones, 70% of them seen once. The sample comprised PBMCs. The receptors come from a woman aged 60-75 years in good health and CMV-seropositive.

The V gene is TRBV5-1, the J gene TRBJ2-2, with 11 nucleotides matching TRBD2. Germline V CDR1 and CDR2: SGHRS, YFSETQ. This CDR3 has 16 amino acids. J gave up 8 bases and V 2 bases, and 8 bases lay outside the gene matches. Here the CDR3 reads CASSLTSGSPVGELFF. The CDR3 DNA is TGCGCCAGCAGCTTAACTAGCGGGAGCCCCGTTGGGGAGCTGTTTTTT.

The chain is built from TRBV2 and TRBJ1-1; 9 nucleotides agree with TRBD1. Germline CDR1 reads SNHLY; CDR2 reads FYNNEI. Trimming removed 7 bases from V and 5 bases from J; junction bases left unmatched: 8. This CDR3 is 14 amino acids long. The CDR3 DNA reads TGTGCCAGCAAGGGGACAGGGCGGCAGACTGAAGCTTTCTTT. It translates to CASKGTGRQTEAFF.

For the CDR3, the DNA is TGTGCCAGCAGTTCGACAGGGAGTACAAGTAGCACAGATACGCAGTATTTT. This codes for CASSSTGSTSSTDTQYF. The chain joins TRBV28 to TRBJ2-3, with TRBD1 matching over 7 bases. This CDR3 has 17 residues. The germline gives CDR1 MDHEN, CDR2 SYDVKM. Trimming took 4 bases from V and 0 from J; bases not matched to a gene: 10.

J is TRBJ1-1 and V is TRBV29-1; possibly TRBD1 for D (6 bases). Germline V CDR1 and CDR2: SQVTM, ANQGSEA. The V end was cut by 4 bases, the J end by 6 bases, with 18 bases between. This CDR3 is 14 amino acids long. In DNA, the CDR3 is TGCAGCGTTGTAGGAACAGGGCGATTCTCTGAAGCTTTCTTT. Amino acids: CSVVGTGRFSEAFF. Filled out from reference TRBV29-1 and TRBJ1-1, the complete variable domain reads SAVISQKPSRDICQRGTSLTIQCQVDSQVTMMFWYRQQPGQSLTLIATANQGSEATYESGFVIDKFPISRPNLTFSTLTVSNMSPEDSSIYLCSVVGTGRFSEAFFGQGTRLTVV.

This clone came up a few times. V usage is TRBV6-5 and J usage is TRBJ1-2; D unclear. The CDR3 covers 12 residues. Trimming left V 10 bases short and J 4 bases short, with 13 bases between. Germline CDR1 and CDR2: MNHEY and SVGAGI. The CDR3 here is CATLRFLYGYTF. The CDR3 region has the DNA TGTGCCACCCTGCGATTCCTCTATGGCTACACCTTC.

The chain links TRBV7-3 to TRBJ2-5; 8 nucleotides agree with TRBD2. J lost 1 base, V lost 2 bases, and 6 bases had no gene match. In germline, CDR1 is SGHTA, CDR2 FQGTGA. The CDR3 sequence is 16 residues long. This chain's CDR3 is CASSLGRAGGQETQYF. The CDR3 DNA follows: TGTGCCAGCAGCTTAGGAAGGGCGGGAGGCCAAGAGACCCAGTACTTC.

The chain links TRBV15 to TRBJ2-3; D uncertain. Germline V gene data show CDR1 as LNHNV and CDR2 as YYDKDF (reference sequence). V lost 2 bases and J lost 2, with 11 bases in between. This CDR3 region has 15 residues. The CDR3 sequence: CATSRLALPTDTQYF. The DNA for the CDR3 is TGTGCCACCAGCAGATTAGCCTTACCCACAGATACGCAGTATTTT.

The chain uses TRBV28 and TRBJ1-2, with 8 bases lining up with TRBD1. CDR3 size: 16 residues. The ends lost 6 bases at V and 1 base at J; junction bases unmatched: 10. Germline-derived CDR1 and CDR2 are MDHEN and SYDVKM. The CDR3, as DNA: TGTGCCAGCAGCCCTAACGGACAGGGACTTAACTATGGCTACACCTTC. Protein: CASSPNGQGLNYGYTF.

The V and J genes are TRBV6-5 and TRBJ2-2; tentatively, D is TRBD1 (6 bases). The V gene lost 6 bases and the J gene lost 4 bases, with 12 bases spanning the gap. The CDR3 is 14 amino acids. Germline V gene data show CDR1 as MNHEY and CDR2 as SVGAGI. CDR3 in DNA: TGTGCCAGCAGCCGGGACACCCGCACCGGGGAGCTGTTTTTT. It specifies CASSRDTRTGELFF.

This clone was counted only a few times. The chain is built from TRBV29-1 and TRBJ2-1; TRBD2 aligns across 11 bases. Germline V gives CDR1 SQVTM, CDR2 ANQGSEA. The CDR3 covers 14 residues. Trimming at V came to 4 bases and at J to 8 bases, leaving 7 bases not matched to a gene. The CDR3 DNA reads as TGCAGCGTTGCCCTAGCGGGAGGTGACCATGAGCAGTTCTTC. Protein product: CSVALAGGDHEQFF.

CDR3 nucleotide sequence: TGTGCCTGGAGTGGCACAGGGGGTGAGCAGTTCTTC. Translation: CAWSGTGGEQFF. The genes are TRBV30 and TRBJ2-1; 8 bases are shared with TRBD1. CDR3 length: 12 amino acids. V dropped 1 base and J dropped 9; count of bases not matched to a gene: 2. The germline CDR1 and CDR2 sequences are GTSNPN and SVGIG (reference sequence).

CDR3 sequence: CASSLDSEQYF. The CDR3 bases are TGCGCCAGCAGCTTGGATAGCGAGCAGTACTTC. V and J are TRBV5-1 and TRBJ2-7; D is uncertain. The CDR3 extends over 11 amino acids. V was clipped by 0 bases and J by 6 bases, with 4 bases between them. Germline assignment: CDR1 SGHRS and CDR2 YFSETQ.